A selection of T cell receptor beta chains follows, all from one sample in a study of blood T cell repertoires in COVID-19. Sequenced by immunoSEQ multiplex PCR; TCRdb stores in-frame clones only, minus some. The repertoire holds more than 250,000 clones, with about 89% as singletons. Sequencing input: peripheral blood. The receptors were sampled from a man aged 18-30 years who had recovered from COVID-19. Each CDR3 is given with its conserved first and last residue. The order of the fields is J gene, V gene, D gene, CDR3 protein, CDR3 DNA. A D gene is named only where the DNA matches it firmly.

j_gene: TRBJ1-1; v_gene: TRBV5-1; d_gene: .; CDR3aa: CASRAPRGGEVTTEAFF; CDR3nt: TGCGCCAGCAGAGCCCCACGAGGGGGGGAGGTTACCACTGAAGCTTTCTTT
j_gene: TRBJ2-7; v_gene: TRBV2; d_gene: TRBD2; CDR3aa: CASSESRGYYEQYF; CDR3nt: TGTGCCAGCAGTGAGTCGCGGGGGTACTACGAGCAGTACTTC
j_gene: TRBJ1-6; v_gene: TRBV6-5; d_gene: TRBD1; CDR3aa: CASNLWDRDDSPLHF; CDR3nt: TGTGCCAGCAACCTGTGGGACAGGGATGATTCACCCCTCCACTTT
j_gene: TRBJ2-4; v_gene: TRBV30; d_gene: TRBD1; CDR3aa: CAWGTGGVKNIQYF; CDR3nt: TGTGCCTGGGGGACAGGGGGCGTCAAAAACATTCAGTACTTC
j_gene: TRBJ2-1; v_gene: TRBV10-2; d_gene: TRBD1; CDR3aa: CASRTGAGEQFF; CDR3nt: TGCGCCAGCAGGACAGGGGCGGGTGAGCAGTTCTTC
j_gene: TRBJ2-1; v_gene: TRBV7-9; d_gene: TRBD2; CDR3aa: CASTTSGDLLPRGQFF; CDR3nt: TGTGCCAGCACCACCAGCGGGGATCTTCTACCGAGGGGGCAGTTCTTC
j_gene: TRBJ2-3; v_gene: TRBV3-1/TRBV3-2; d_gene: .; CDR3aa: CASSQAGTDTQYF; CDR3nt: TGTGCCAGCAGCCAAGCGGGGACAGATACGCAGTATTTT
j_gene: TRBJ1-4; v_gene: TRBV7-9; d_gene: .; CDR3aa: CASTTTDNEKLFF; CDR3nt: TGTGCCAGCACTACGACAGATAATGAAAAACTGTTTTTT
j_gene: TRBJ1-3; v_gene: TRBV12-5; d_gene: .; CDR3aa: CASGFSERKGPGGSGNTIYF; CDR3nt: TGTGCTAGTGGTTTTTCCGAGAGAAAGGGCCCGGGAGGCTCTGGAAACACCATATATTTT
j_gene: TRBJ2-1; v_gene: TRBV5-4; d_gene: .; CDR3aa: CASSSPGEQFF; CDR3nt: TGTGCCAGCAGCTCCCCCGGTGAGCAGTTCTTC
j_gene: TRBJ1-1; v_gene: TRBV10-1; d_gene: .; CDR3aa: CASSADRNTEAFF; CDR3nt: TGCGCCAGCAGTGCCGACAGGAACACTGAAGCTTTCTTT
j_gene: TRBJ2-3; v_gene: TRBV30; d_gene: TRBD2; CDR3aa: CALAKLAGPDTQYF; CDR3nt: TGTGCCTTGGCGAAGCTAGCGGGACCAGATACGCAGTATTTT
j_gene: TRBJ1-5; v_gene: TRBV7-8; d_gene: TRBD1; CDR3aa: CASSLVGQGANWNQPQHF; CDR3nt: TGTGCCAGCAGCTTAGTGGGACAGGGGGCAAACTGGAATCAGCCCCAGCATTTT
j_gene: TRBJ1-2; v_gene: TRBV2; d_gene: .; CDR3aa: CASSVSVGGLRYTF; CDR3nt: TGTGCCAGCAGTGTTAGTGTAGGGGGATTGCGCTACACCTTC
j_gene: TRBJ1-5; v_gene: TRBV3-1/TRBV3-2; d_gene: TRBD1; CDR3aa: CASSHAGGAQPQHF; CDR3nt: TGTGCCAGCAGCCACGCAGGGGGCGCGCAGCCCCAGCATTTT
j_gene: TRBJ2-7; v_gene: TRBV2; d_gene: TRBD1; CDR3aa: CASIRDRESYEQYF; CDR3nt: TGTGCCAGCATTCGAGACAGGGAATCCTACGAGCAGTACTTC
j_gene: TRBJ1-2; v_gene: TRBV27; d_gene: TRBD1; CDR3aa: CASSHRDRSYYGYTF; CDR3nt: TGTGCCAGCAGTCACCGGGACAGATCCTACTATGGCTACACCTTC